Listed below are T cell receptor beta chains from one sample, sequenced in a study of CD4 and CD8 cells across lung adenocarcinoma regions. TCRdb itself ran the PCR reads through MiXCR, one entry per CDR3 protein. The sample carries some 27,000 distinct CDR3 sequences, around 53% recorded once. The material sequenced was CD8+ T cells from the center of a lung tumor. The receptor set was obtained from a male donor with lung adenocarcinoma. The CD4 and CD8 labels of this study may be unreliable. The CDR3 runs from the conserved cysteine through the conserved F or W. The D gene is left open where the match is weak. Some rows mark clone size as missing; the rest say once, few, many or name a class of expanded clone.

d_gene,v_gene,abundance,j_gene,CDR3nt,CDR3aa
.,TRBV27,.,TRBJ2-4,TGCCGCGGCAGTGGGCTGTGGGGCAAAAACACTCAGTACTTC,CRGSGLWGKNTQYF
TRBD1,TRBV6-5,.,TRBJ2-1,TGTGCCAGCAGTTACCCAGGACAGGTATTCAATGAGCAGTTCTTC,CASSYPGQVFNEQFF
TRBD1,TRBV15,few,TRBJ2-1,TGTGCCACCAGCCCTAAGGACAGGGGGGGCAATGAGCAGTTCTTC,CATSPKDRGGNEQFF
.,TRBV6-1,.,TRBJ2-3,TGTGCCAGCGGGGAAGCCGGGGGACGGGACCAAGATACGCAGTATTTC,CASGEAGGRDQDTQYF
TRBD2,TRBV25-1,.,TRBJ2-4,TGTGCCAGCAGTGGACTAGCCAAAGACACGCAGTACTTC,CASSGLAKDTQYF
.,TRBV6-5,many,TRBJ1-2,TGTGCCAGCAGTTATGGGCTGGGTGGCTCTAATGGCTACACCTTC,CASSYGLGGSNGYTF
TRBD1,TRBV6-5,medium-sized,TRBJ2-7,TGTGCCAGCAGACCCGACAGGGGGCCGTACGAGCAGTACTTC,CASRPDRGPYEQYF
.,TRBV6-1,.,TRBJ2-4,TGTGCCAGCAGTGAAGCCGGGCCAGGAGTCAAGGATATTCAGTACTTC,CASSEAGPGVKDIQYF
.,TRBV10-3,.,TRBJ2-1,TGTGCCGCCACCTCCGGGGGAGGCAATGAGCAGTTCTTC,CAATSGGGNEQFF
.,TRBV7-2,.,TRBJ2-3,TGTGCCAGCAGCCTCGAGGGGATGATCACCGGGGAGCAGTATTTT,CASSLEGMITGEQYF
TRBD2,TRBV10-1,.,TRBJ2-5,TGCGCCAGCAGTACGACGGGGGGAGGGCAGCGTGACAAAGAGACGCAGTACTTC,CASSTTGGGQRDKETQYF
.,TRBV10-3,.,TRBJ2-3,TGTGCGGGCTCCGCGGGGCTTGGCACAGATACGCAGTACTTT,CAGSAGLGTDTQYF
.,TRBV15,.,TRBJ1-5,TGTGCCACCAGCAGAGACAGGGAAGGCGGGCAGCCCCAGCATTTT,CATSRDREGGQPQHF
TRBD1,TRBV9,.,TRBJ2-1,TGTGCCAGCAGCTTGATGGGACAGGGTTTTCCCAATGAGCAGTTCTTC,CASSLMGQGFPNEQFF
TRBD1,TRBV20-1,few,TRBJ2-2,TGCAGTGCTAGGGACAGGGGGCCCAGCGGGATCACCGGGGAGCTGTTTTTT,CSARDRGPSGITGELFF
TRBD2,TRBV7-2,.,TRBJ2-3,TGTGCCAGCAGGCTAGCCAGCGGGAGGGTTGCAGATACGCAGTATTTT,CASRLASGRVADTQYF
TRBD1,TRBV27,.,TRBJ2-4,TGTGCCAGCAGTCCCCTAGGGGGCAAAGATACTCAGTACTTC,CASSPLGGKDTQYF
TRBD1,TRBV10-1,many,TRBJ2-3,TGCGCCAGCAGTAGAGTGGGACAGGGAGGGACAGATACGCAGTATTTT,CASSRVGQGGTDTQYF
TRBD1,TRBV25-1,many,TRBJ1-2,TGTGCCAGCAGTGCCGGACAGGGGTCCTATGGCTACACCTTC,CASSAGQGSYGYTF
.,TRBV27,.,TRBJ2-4,TGTGCCAGCAGTTTATCGGGCGTGTCCTACAATGAGCAGTACTTC,CASSLSGVSYNEQYF
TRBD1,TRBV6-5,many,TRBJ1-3,TGTGCCAGCAGGGGGACAGCCTCTGGAAACACCATATATTTT,CASRGTASGNTIYF
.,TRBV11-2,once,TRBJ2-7,TGTGCCAGCAGCCTTTACTACAATGAGCAGTACTTC,CASSLYYNEQYF
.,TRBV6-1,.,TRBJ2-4,TGTGCCAGCAGTGAAGCGGGGCTATGGGCTAGGGACATGCAGTACTTT,CASSEAGLWARDMQYF
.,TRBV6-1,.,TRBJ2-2,TGTGCCAGCAGCGAGGATAACACCGGGGAGCTGTTTTTT,CASSEDNTGELFF
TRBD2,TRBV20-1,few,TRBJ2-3,TGCAGTGCGCCCCGGGGGACTAGCGGGAGGGTGACAGATACGCAGTATTTT,CSAPRGTSGRVTDTQYF
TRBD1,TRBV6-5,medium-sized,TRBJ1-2,TGTGCCAGCAGTTTGGGACAGACCTATGGCTACACCTTC,CASSLGQTYGYTF
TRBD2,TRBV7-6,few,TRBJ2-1,TGTGCCAGCAGCCGTACTGTAGCGGGAGGGTCCCACAATGAGCAGTTCTTC,CASSRTVAGGSHNEQFF
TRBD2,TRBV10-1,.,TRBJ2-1,TGCGCCAGCAGTGAGTCTGGAGCGGGAGAGAAAAATAAGCAGTTCTTC,CASSESGAGEKNKQFF
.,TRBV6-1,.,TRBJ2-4,TGTGCCAGCACGGGGCTGGGGGCCAAAGACATTCAGTACTTC,CASTGLGAKDIQYF
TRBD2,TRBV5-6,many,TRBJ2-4,TGTGCCAGCAGCTCAATAGCGGGAATGAACATTCAGTACTTC,CASSSIAGMNIQYF
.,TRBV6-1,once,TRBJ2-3,TGTGCCAGCAGTGACGCGGGGCTGGGAGTTAAAAATACGCAGTACTTT,CASSDAGLGVKNTQYF
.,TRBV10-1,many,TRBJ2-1,TGCGCCAGCAGTGATGCGGGGGCACCTGGGGAAGAGCAGTTCTTC,CASSDAGAPGEEQFF
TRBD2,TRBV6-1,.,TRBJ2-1,TGTGCCAGCAGTAATGGACTAGCGGGTTACAATGAGCAGTTCTTC,CASSNGLAGYNEQFF
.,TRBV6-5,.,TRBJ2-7,TGTGCCAGCAGTTACGGGGTCTCCGCTTCTGTCAACGAGCAGTACTTC,CASSYGVSASVNEQYF
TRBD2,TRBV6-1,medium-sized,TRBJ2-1,TGTGCCAGTAAATCGGGACTAGCGGACAGCTCCTACAATGAGCAGTTCTTC,CASKSGLADSSYNEQFF
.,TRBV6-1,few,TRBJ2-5,TGTGCCAGCAGTGCGGGGCTACTCGGGGAGACCCAGTACTTC,CASSAGLLGETQYF
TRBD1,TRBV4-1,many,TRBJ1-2,TGCGCCAGCAGCCAAGACGGGACAGTGCCCGACTATGGCTACACCTTC,CASSQDGTVPDYGYTF
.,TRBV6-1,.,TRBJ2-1,TGTGCCAGCAGCGAACAAGAGACCCAGTTCTTC,CASSEQETQFF
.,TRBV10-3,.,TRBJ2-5,TGTGCCGTCGGTGGCCCAGAGACGCAGTACTTC,CAVGGPETQYF
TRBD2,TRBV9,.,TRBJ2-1,TGTGCCAGCAGCGTAGGACTAGCGGGAGTGGGTGATGAGCAGTTCTTC,CASSVGLAGVGDEQFF
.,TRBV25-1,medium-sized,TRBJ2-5,TGTGCCAGCAGTGAATATGGGGAAACCCAGTACTTC,CASSEYGETQYF